The clone carrying this T cell receptor (beta chain) was detected ten times or more. The target antigen is unknown. The CDR3 totals 14 residues. V was pared by 8 bases and J by 5 bases, with 11 bases of the junction left unmatched. Per germline, CDR1 MNHNS and CDR2 SASEGT. The data belong to a study of T cells in Graves' hyperthyroidism and ophthalmopathy. Study conclusions and caveats: The majority of expanded thyroid clonotypes above 0.001 also appeared in blood.

Those with hyperthyroidism were 18 to 65 years old, newly diagnosed, and ill for under 2 months. Diagnostic decisions used clinical symptoms, serum thyroxine and TRAb, thyroid ultrasound and orbital computed tomography. The authors obtained PBMCs from 10 ml of fresh peripheral blood. It was RNA transcripts that yielded the amplified TCR beta CDR3 regions. Primed by the HTBI set, a first-round RT-PCR was run on the TCR CDR3. Each CDR3 protein gets one entry after TCRdb re-called the multiplex PCR reads with MiXCR. The sample gives approximately 480,000 distinct CDR3 sequences, around 20% of which show up once; more than 25% is in the top ten.

This chain joins TRBV6-1 and TRBJ2-5; 7 bases map to TRBD1. The sequenced sample was blood. The origin of this receptor is a man younger than 30 with Graves' hyperthyroidism. CDR3 nucleotide sequence: TGTGCCAGCCAACAGGGGATCGCCCAGGAGACCCAGTACTTC. This gives the protein CASQQGIAQETQYF.